This passage covers 26 T cell receptor beta chains from one sample sequenced in a study of graft-versus-host responses after intestinal transplantation. The table came from immunoSEQ multiplex PCR; TCRdb's copy has only in-frame clones and leaves some out. Of roughly 120,000 clones detected, around 93% appear once; the ten largest clones hold roughly 0.5%. No antigen has been assigned to these receptors. Source: unstimulated CD8+ T cells sorted from spleen or lymph node cells, taken before intestinal transplant. The receptors were sampled from a human donor who received an intestinal transplant.

The rearrangement joins TRBV30 to TRBJ1-1; 7 bases are a match to TRBD1. The CDR3 length is 14 residues. Trimming took 2 bases from V and 4 from J; bases not matched to a gene: 7. In germline, CDR1 is GTSNPN, CDR2 SVGIG (reference sequence). The CDR3: CAWSPGGAFTEAFF. The CDR3 DNA follows: TGTGCCTGGAGTCCAGGGGGGGCCTTCACTGAAGCTTTCTTT.

The V call is TRBV7-3, the J call TRBJ2-3; 12 bases map to TRBD2. With 3 bases clipped from V and 6 bases from J, the junction kept 1 base outside the gene matches. The CDR3 is made up of 14 amino acids. Germline V gene lookup returns CDR1 SGHTA and CDR2 FQGTGA. The DNA of the CDR3 is TGTGCCAGCAGCTTTCTAGCGGGAGGGGATACGCAGTATTTT. This encodes CASSFLAGGDTQYF.

V gene TRBV27 combines with J gene TRBJ2-3; D remains ambiguous. Germline lookup yields CDR1 MNHEY and CDR2 SMNVEV (reference sequence). Trimming cost V 0 bases and J 0 bases, with 1 base left between them. The CDR3 runs to 13 residues. CDR3 coding DNA: TGTGCCAGCAGTTTATCTAGCACAGATACGCAGTATTTT. Amino acids: CASSLSSTDTQYF.

This clone has just one count. The rearrangement uses TRBV19 and TRBJ2-1; possible D gene TRBD2, 6 bases. V lost 0 bases and J 0 bases, leaving 12 bases between the germline ends. Germline CDR1 LNHDA, CDR2 SQIVND (reference sequence). The length of the CDR3 is 17 residues. The CDR3 here is CASSIEEGLSSYNEQFF. CDR3 DNA: TGTGCCAGTAGTATAGAGGAGGGCTTGAGCTCCTACAATGAGCAGTTCTTC.

A remark on this clone: Distinct nucleotide sequences in the sample also encode this CDR3. This chain connects TRBV5-4 to TRBJ2-3; D may be TRBD1 (5 bases). Trimming took 4 bases from V and 0 from J, leaving 9 bases between them. The germline V gene encodes CDR1 SGHNT and CDR2 YYREEE (reference sequence). The CDR3 sequence is 14 residues long. As DNA, the CDR3 is TGTGCCAGCAGCCTGGGGCTTAGCACAGATACGCAGTATTTT. This sequence encodes CASSLGLSTDTQYF. Using reference TRBV5-4 and TRBJ2-3 for the parts outside the CDR3, the full variable domain is ETGVTQSPTHLIKTRGQQVTLRCSSQSGHNTVSWYQQALGQGPQFIFQYYREEENGRGNFPPRFSGLQFPNYSSELNVNALELDDSALYLCASSLGLSTDTQYFGPGTRLTVL.

V and J are TRBV19 and TRBJ2-2, with 9 bases that match TRBD2. The CDR3 has 20 residues. The trim removed 10 bases at V and 8 bases at J, leaving 29 bases unmatched. Per germline, CDR1 LNHDA and CDR2 SQIVND (reference sequence). CDR3 amino acids: CATQPLYDVVVAGERGELFF. The DNA of the CDR3 is TGTGCCACTCAGCCTTTATACGACGTCGTGGTAGCGGGAGAAAGGGGGGAGCTGTTTTTT.

The rearrangement uses TRBV2 and TRBJ1-5; perhaps TRBD1 as D (6 bases). V lost 6 bases and J 8 bases, leaving 23 bases between the germline ends. Germline CDR1 and CDR2: SNHLY and FYNNEI. This CDR3 is 16 amino acids long. In nucleotides, the CDR3 is TGTGCCAGCAGGGGACTCTCTACAGGGTTGAAGGAGCCCCAGCATTTT. Protein product: CASRGLSTGLKEPQHF.

This chain joins TRBV9 and TRBJ2-3, with D uncertain. Germline-derived CDR1 and CDR2 are SGDLS and YYNGEE. The CDR3 has 15 residues. V lost 1 base to trimming and J lost 3 bases, with 12 bases between them. Here the CDR3 DNA reads TGTGCCAGCAGCGTAAGCTCACAGCAGACAGATACGCAGTATTTT. This gives the protein CASSVSSQQTDTQYF.

This chain joins TRBV27 and TRBJ2-1; 8 bases are shared with TRBD2. With V trimmed by 7 bases and J by 0 bases, 11 bases remained unmatched. The CDR3 length is 17 residues. Germline values: CDR1 MNHEY, CDR2 SMNVEV (reference sequence). CDR3 nucleotides: TGTGCCAGCACCCACGCGGGGGGCGGCAGCTCCTACAATGAGCAGTTCTTC. Translation gives CASTHAGGGSSYNEQFF.

The J gene is TRBJ1-2, the V gene TRBV6-1; perhaps TRBD1 as D (6 bases). Germline CDR1 reads MNHNS; CDR2 reads SASEGT. V lost 8 bases to trimming and J lost 4 bases, with 17 bases between them. This CDR3 is built from 14 residues. This chain's CDR3 is CASVFSDRIYGYTF. CDR3 bases: TGTGCCAGCGTATTCAGTGACAGGATCTATGGCTACACCTTC.

The chain has TRBV19 and TRBJ2-1; 7 bases line up with TRBD2. The CDR3 spans 15 residues. Per the germline V gene, CDR1 is LNHDA and CDR2 is SQIVND (reference sequence). The ends lost 3 bases at V and 6 bases at J; junction bases unmatched: 8. CDR3: CASSIGSSGFNEQFF. The CDR3 coding sequence is TGTGCCAGTAGTATCGGTTCTAGCGGTTTCAATGAGCAGTTCTTC.

This chain joins TRBV27 and TRBJ1-2; D call uncertain. CDR1 is MNHEY, CDR2 SMNVEV, per germline (reference sequence). The length of the CDR3 is 13 residues. Trimming pared 2 bases from V and 2 bases from J, leaving 6 bases between. CDR3 DNA: TGTGCCAGCAGTTTAACTAGCAACTATGGCTACACCTTC. The encoded protein is CASSLTSNYGYTF.

In DNA form, the CDR3 reads TGTGCCAGCAGTTTATCCCTGGTCTCCGCCGATACGCAGTATTTT. Translation gives CASSLSLVSADTQYF. The chain links TRBV27 to TRBJ2-3, with D uncertain. Germline V lookup: CDR1 MNHEY, CDR2 SMNVEV (reference sequence). The germline V and J ends were trimmed by 0 bases and 6 bases, with 13 bases remaining between them. The CDR3 covers 15 residues.

The rearrangement uses TRBV2 and TRBJ2-7; no firm D call. CDR1 and CDR2 (germline): SNHLY, FYNNEI. The CDR3 loop spans 12 amino acids. Trimming removed 2 bases from V and 2 bases from J, with 4 bases in between. The CDR3 is CASSERTYEQYF. CDR3 sequence (DNA): TGTGCCAGCAGTGAACGAACCTACGAGCAGTACTTC.

V usage is TRBV5-1 and J usage is TRBJ2-2, with D unclear. The V end was cut by 4 bases, the J end by 0 bases, with 13 bases between. The CDR3 is 16 amino acids. Germline CDR1 is SGHRS and CDR2 is YFSETQ. The CDR3, as DNA: TGCGCCAGCAGCACCCCGGCAGGAACGAACACCGGGGAGCTGTTTTTT. Residues: CASSTPAGTNTGELFF.

This sequence joins TRBV10-1 and TRBJ2-1; tentatively, D is TRBD2 (6 bases). Trimming shortened V by 5 bases and J by 12 bases, and 11 bases separated the two germline ends. Germline values: CDR1 WNHNN, CDR2 SYGVQD (reference sequence). The length of the CDR3 is 11 residues. CDR3 coding DNA: TGCGCCAGCAGTACGGGAGCACTGCAGTTCTTC. This sequence encodes CASSTGALQFF.

CDR3 bases: TGTGCCAGCAGTTTATCGGGGGTGAATCAGCCCCAGCATTTT. This codes for CASSLSGVNQPQHF. The J gene is TRBJ1-5, the V gene TRBV28, with a tentative D call TRBD1 (5 bases). In germline, CDR1 is MDHEN, CDR2 SYDVKM. This CDR3 has 14 residues. Trimming removed 1 base from V and 4 bases from J, with 8 bases in between.

This sequence joins TRBV29-1 and TRBJ2-3, with D hard to call. Germline V gene data show CDR1 as SQVTM and CDR2 as ANQGSEA. This CDR3 region has 12 residues. V lost 5 bases to trimming and J lost 2 bases, with 8 bases between them. CDR3 bases: TGCAGCGTTCCCGGTATCACAGATACGCAGTATTTT. Protein sequence: CSVPGITDTQYF.

The genes are TRBV9 and TRBJ2-1; 13 bases match TRBD2. The CDR3 is made up of 14 amino acids. V shed 6 bases and J 10 bases; nucleotides not matched to a gene: 7. The germline V gene has CDR1 SGDLS and CDR2 YYNGEE. CDR3 amino acids: CASTQGLAGVEQFF. The CDR3 coding sequence is TGTGCCAGCACCCAAGGACTAGCGGGAGTAGAGCAGTTCTTC.

The chain joins TRBV13 to TRBJ2-1; possibly TRBD1 or TRBD2 for D (5 bases each). Germline CDR1 and CDR2: PRHDT and FYEKMQ (reference sequence). This CDR3 spans 14 amino acids. V lost 4 bases, J lost 7 bases, and 14 bases lay in between. This CDR3 is CASSYGRGGNEQFF. As DNA, the CDR3 is TGTGCCAGCAGCTATGGAAGGGGCGGGAATGAGCAGTTCTTC.

The rearrangement uses TRBV5-6 and TRBJ2-1; D gene ambiguous. The V and J ends lost 1 base and 6 bases respectively, with 5 bases between them. Looked up from germline, CDR1 is SGHDT and CDR2 is YYEEEE. The length of the CDR3 is 12 residues. For the CDR3, the DNA is TGTGCCAGCAGCTTGTCGGTCAATGAGCAGTTCTTC. This gives the protein CASSLSVNEQFF.

This clone was recorded once. V usage is TRBV7-6 and J usage is TRBJ2-3, with unresolved D. The germline gives CDR1 SGHVS, CDR2 FNYEAQ. The CDR3 consists of 14 residues. The V end was cut by 1 base, the J end by 0 bases, with 5 bases between. Here the CDR3 reads CASSLGRSTDTQYF. The CDR3 DNA reads TGTGCCAGCAGCTTAGGTAGAAGCACAGATACGCAGTATTTT.

The chain recombines TRBV11-2 with TRBJ2-1, with D possibly matching TRBD2 (7 bases). V was pared by 5 bases and J by 4 bases, with 18 bases between. CDR3 length: 16 residues. The germline gives CDR1 SGHAT, CDR2 FQNNGV. The chain's CDR3 is CASSQGWGGSYNEQFF. For the CDR3, the DNA is TGTGCCAGCAGCCAAGGGTGGGGGGGCTCTTACAATGAGCAGTTCTTC.

This clone is a singleton in its sample. V usage is TRBV7-3 and J usage is TRBJ2-7, with 8 bases identical to TRBD1. The CDR3 has 19 residues. V was pared by 5 bases and J by 1 base, with 19 bases of the junction left unmatched. Looked up from germline, CDR1 is SGHTA and CDR2 is FQGTGA. As DNA, the CDR3 is TGTGCCAGCAGCGTATTACAGGGGGTGGTCGACGCTGGGTCCTACGAGCAGTACTTC. Amino acid sequence: CASSVLQGVVDAGSYEQYF.

The V and J genes are TRBV7-9 and TRBJ1-1, with D possibly matching TRBD1 (5 bases). Trimming cost V 6 bases and J 8 bases, with 10 bases left between them. The CDR3 extends over 11 amino acids. Germline CDR1 SEHNR, CDR2 FQNEAQ (reference sequence). The CDR3 loop reads CASSHGGEAFF. The CDR3 DNA follows: TGTGCCAGCAGTCACGGGGGGGAAGCTTTCTTT.

V usage is TRBV7-9 and J usage is TRBJ2-1, with D maybe TRBD2 (7 bases). Germline loops: CDR1 SEHNR, CDR2 FQNEAQ (reference sequence). This CDR3 spans 14 amino acids. Trimming took off 6 bases at V and 9 bases at J, with 18 bases between the two ends. Written as DNA, the CDR3 is TGTGCCAGCAGACCCACAAAGGGGGGGAGTGAGCAGTTCTTC. This encodes CASRPTKGGSEQFF. The full variable domain, completed using reference TRBV7-9 and TRBJ2-1, is DTGVSQNPRHKITKRGQNVTFRCDPISEHNRLYWYRQTLGQGPEFLTYFQNEAQLEKSRLLSDRFSAERPKGSFSTLEIQRTEQGDSAMYLCASRPTKGGSEQFFGPGTRLTVL.